Sequencing of this T cell receptor (beta chain) was carried out in a study of shared clonotypes between healthy human individuals. The overall study: The donor group consisted of two women and three men, aged 18 to 49.

Every subset had its genomic DNA shared out evenly among several immunoSEQ plates. What was sequenced on ten immunoSEQ deep assay plates was unsorted PBMC DNA. Clones were sequenced by immunoSEQ multiplex PCR, and TCRdb holds only the in-frame ones, with some missing. The sample has some 490,000 clones, approximately 78% seen once; the top ten hold 9.5% to 15%. The donors were all Caucasian adults (living in Nashville, Tennessee). The CDR3 spans 15 residues. From germline, CDR1 is LNHDA and CDR2 SQIVND (reference sequence). V was clipped by 5 bases and J by 4 bases; unmatched bases: 10. Material: PBMCs. This receptor was obtained from a woman aged 40 to 50 in good health. Some clones in this sample may be carry-over from other donors' samples. The rearrangement joins TRBV19 to TRBJ2-7; 8 bases line up with TRBD2. CDR3 residues: CASSELSGSSYEQYF. CDR3 nucleotide sequence: TGTGCCAGTAGTGAGCTAAGCGGGAGTAGTTACGAGCAGTACTTC.